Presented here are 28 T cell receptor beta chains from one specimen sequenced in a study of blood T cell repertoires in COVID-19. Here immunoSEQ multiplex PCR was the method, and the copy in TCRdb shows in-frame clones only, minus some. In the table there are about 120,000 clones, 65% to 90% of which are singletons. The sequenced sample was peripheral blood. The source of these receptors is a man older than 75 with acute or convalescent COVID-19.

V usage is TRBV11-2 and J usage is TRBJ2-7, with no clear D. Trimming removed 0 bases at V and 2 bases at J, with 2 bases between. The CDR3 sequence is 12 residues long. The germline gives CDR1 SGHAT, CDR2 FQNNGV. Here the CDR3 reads CASSLDAYEQYF. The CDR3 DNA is TGTGCCAGCAGCTTAGACGCCTACGAGCAGTACTTC.

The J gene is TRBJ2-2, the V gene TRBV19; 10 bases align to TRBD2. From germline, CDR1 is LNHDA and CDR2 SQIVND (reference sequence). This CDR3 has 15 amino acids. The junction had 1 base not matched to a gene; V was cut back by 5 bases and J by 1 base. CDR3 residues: CASSPSGGNTGELFF. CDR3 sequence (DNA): TGTGCCAGTAGTCCTAGCGGGGGGAACACCGGGGAGCTGTTTTTT.

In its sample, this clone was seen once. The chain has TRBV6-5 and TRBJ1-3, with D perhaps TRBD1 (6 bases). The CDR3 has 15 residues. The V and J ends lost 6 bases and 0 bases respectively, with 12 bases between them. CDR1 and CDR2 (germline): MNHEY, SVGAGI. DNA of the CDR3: TGTGCCAGCAGCCCGGACAGTGCCTCTGGAAACACCATATATTTT. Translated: CASSPDSASGNTIYF.

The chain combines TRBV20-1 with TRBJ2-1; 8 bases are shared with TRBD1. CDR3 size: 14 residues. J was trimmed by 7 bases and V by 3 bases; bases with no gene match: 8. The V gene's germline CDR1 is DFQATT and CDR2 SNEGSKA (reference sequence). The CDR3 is CSASVRGLGNEQFF. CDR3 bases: TGCAGTGCTAGTGTCAGGGGGCTCGGGAATGAGCAGTTCTTC.

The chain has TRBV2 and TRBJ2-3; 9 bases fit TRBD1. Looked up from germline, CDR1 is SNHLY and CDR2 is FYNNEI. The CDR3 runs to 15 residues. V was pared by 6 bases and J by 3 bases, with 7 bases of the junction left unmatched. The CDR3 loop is CASRSQGAFTDTQYF. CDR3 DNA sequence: TGTGCCAGCAGGTCACAGGGGGCTTTTACAGATACGCAGTATTTT.

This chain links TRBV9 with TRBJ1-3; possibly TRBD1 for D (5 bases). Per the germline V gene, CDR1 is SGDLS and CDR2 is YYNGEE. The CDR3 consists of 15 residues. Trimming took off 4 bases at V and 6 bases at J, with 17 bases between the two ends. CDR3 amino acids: CASSPRGQGENTIYF. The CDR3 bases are TGTGCCAGCAGCCCCCGTGGGCAGGGCGAAAACACCATATATTTT. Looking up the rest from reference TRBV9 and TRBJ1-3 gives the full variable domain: DSGVTQTPKHLITATGQRVTLRCSPRSGDLSVYWYQQSLDQGLQFLIQYYNGEERAKGNILERFSAQQFPDLHSELNLSSLELGDSALYFCASSPRGQGENTIYFGEGSWLTVV.

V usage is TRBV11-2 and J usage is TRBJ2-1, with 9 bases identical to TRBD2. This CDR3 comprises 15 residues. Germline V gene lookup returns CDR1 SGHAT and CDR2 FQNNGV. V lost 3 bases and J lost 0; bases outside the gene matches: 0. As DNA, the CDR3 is TGTGCCAGCAGCTTTAGCGGGAGCTCCTACAATGAGCAGTTCTTC. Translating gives CASSFSGSSYNEQFF.

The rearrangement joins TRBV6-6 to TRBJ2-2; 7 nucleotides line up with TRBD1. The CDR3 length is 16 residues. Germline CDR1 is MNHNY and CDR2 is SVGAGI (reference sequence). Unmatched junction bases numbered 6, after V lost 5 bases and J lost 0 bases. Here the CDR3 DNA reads TGTGCCAGCAGTCCCCCGGGGACAGCGAACACCGGGGAGCTGTTTTTT. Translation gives CASSPPGTANTGELFF.

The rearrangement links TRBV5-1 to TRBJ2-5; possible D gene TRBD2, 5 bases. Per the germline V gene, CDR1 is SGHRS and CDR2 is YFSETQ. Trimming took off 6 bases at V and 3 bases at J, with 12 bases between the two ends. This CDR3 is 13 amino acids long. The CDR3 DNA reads TGCGCCAGCATTGGTCCGAGGGAAGAGACCCAGTACTTC. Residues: CASIGPREETQYF.

CDR3 in DNA: TGTGCCAGCAGCGGGGTCGCCGGGACAGGGGCGTACGAGCAGTACTTC. Its protein is CASSGVAGTGAYEQYF. The V call is TRBV9, the J call TRBJ2-7; 10 nucleotides agree with TRBD1. V lost 3 bases, J lost 4 bases, and 10 bases stayed unmatched. Germline V CDR1 and CDR2: SGDLS, YYNGEE. CDR3 size: 16 residues.

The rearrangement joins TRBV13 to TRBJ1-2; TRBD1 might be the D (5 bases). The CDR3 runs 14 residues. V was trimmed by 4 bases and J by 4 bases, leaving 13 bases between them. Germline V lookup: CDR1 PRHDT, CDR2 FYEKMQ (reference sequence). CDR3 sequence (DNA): TGTGCCAGCAGCTCGCTGGGGGAGGTCTATGGCTACACCTTC. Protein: CASSSLGEVYGYTF.

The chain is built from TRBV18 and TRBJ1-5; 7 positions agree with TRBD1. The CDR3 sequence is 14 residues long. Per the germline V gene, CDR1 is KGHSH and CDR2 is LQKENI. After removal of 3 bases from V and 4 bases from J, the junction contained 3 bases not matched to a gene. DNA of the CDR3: TGTGCCAGCTCACCTTCACAGGGGAATCAGCCCCAGCATTTT. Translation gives CASSPSQGNQPQHF.

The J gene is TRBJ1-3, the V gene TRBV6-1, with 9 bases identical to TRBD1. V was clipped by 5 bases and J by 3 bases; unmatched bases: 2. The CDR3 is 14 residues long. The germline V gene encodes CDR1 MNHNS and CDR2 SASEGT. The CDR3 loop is CASSQGQGGNTIYF. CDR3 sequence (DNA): TGTGCCAGCAGTCAGGGACAGGGTGGAAACACCATATATTTT.

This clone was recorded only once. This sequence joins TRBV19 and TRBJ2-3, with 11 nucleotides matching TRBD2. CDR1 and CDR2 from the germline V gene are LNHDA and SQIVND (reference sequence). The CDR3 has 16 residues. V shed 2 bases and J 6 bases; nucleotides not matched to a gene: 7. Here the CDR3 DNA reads TGTGCCAGTAGTATATTAGCGGGAGGGCCTGTGGATACGCAGTATTTT. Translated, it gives CASSILAGGPVDTQYF.

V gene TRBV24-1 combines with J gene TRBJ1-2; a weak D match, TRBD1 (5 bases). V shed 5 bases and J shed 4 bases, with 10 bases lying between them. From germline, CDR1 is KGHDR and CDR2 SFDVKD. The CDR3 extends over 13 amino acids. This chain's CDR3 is CATSAAGTYGYTF. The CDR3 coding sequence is TGTGCCACCAGTGCTGCGGGGACCTATGGCTACACCTTC.

The CDR3 loop is CASSRTENEKLFF. The CDR3 DNA is TGTGCCAGCAGCCGGACAGAGAATGAAAAACTGTTTTTT. V gene TRBV7-8 combines with J gene TRBJ1-4; weak D call: TRBD1 (6 bases). Per the germline V gene, CDR1 is SGHVS and CDR2 is FQNEAQ. This CDR3 spans 13 amino acids. V was cut by 5 bases and J by 5 bases, with 9 bases left in between.

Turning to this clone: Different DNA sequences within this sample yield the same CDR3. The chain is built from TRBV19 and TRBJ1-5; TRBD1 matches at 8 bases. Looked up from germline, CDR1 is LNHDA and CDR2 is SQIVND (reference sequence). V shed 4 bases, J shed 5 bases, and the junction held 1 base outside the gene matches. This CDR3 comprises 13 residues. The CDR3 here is CASSKDRDQPQHF. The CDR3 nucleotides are TGTGCCAGTAGTAAGGACAGGGATCAGCCCCAGCATTTT.

CDR3 sequence reads: CASSELSTEMNTEAFF. In nucleotides, the CDR3 is TGTGCCAGCAGTGAATTAAGTACAGAAATGAACACTGAAGCTTTCTTT. This chain joins TRBV25-1 and TRBJ1-1; D is unresolved. Trimming stripped 1 base from V and 0 bases from J, with 12 bases between. The CDR3 is made up of 16 amino acids. In germline, CDR1 is MGHDK, CDR2 SYGVNS.

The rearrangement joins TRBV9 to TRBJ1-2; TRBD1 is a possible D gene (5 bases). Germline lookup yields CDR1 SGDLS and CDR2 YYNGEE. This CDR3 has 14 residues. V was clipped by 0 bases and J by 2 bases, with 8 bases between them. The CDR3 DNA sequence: TGTGCCAGCAGCGTAGGTTCAGGGAACTATGGCTACACCTTC. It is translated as CASSVGSGNYGYTF.

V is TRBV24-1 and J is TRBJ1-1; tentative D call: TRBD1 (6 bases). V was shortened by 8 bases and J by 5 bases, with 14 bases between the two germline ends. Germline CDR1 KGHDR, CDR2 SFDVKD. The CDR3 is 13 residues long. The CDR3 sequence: CATTRQVRTEAFF. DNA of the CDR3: TGTGCCACCACCCGACAGGTGAGGACTGAAGCTTTCTTT.

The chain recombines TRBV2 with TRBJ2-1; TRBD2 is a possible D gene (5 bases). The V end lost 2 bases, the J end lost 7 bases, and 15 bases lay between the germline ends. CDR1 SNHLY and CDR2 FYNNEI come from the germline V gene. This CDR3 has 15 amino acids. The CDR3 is CASSETGYLRNEQFF. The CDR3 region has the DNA TGTGCCAGCAGTGAAACGGGGTACCTACGGAATGAGCAGTTCTTC.

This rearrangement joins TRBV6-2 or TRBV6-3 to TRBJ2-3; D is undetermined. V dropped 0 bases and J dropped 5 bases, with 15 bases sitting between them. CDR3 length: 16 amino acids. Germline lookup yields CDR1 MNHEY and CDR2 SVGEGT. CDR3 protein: CASSYSELKGLDTQYF. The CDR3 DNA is TGTGCCAGCAGTTACTCGGAGCTCAAAGGTTTAGATACGCAGTATTTT.

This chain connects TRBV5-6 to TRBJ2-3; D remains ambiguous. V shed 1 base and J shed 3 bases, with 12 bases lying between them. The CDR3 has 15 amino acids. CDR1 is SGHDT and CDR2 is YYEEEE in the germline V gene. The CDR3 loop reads CASSLIEVRTDTQYF. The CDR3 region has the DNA TGTGCCAGCAGCTTGATTGAGGTCCGGACAGATACGCAGTATTTT.

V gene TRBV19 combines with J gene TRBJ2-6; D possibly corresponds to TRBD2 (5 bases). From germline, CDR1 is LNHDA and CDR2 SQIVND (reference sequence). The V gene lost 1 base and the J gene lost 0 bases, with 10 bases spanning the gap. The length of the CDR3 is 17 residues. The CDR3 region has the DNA TGTGCCAGTAGTATAGGGACGGGGTTCTCTGGGGCCAACGTCCTGACTTTC. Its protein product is CASSIGTGFSGANVLTF. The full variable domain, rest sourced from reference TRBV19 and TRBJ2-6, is DGGITQSPKYLFRKEGQNVTLSCEQNLNHDAMYWYRQDPGQGLRLIYYSQIVNDFQKGDIAEGYSVSREKKESFPLTVTSAQKNPTAFYLCASSIGTGFSGANVLTFGAGSRLTVL.

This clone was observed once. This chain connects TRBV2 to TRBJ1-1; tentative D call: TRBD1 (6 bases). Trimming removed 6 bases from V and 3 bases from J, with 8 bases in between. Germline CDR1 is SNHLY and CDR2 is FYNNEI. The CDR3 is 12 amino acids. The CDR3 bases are TGTGCCAGCAGGGACAGCTACACTGAAGCTTTCTTT. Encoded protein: CASRDSYTEAFF.

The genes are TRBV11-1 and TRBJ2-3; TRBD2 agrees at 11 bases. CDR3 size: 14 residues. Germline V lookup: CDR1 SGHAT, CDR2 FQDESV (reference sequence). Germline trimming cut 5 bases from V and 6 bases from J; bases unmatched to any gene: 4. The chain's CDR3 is CASSVLAGGDTQYF. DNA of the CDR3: TGTGCCAGCAGCGTGCTAGCGGGAGGTGATACGCAGTATTTT.

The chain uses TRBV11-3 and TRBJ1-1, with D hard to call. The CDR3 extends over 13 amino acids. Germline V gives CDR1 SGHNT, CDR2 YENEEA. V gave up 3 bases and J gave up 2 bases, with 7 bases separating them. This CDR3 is CASSFSGNTEAFF. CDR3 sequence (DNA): TGTGCCAGCAGCTTTTCAGGAAACACTGAAGCTTTCTTT.

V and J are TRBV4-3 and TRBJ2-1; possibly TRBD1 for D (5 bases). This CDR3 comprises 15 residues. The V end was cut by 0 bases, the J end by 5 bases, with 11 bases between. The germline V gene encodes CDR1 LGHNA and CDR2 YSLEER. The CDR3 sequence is CASSQDRGQHNEQFF. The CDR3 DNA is TGCGCCAGCAGCCAAGATAGAGGACAACACAATGAGCAGTTCTTC.